One sample yielded the 23 T cell receptor beta chains listed below, sequenced in a study of tumor T cells in aggressive B-cell lymphoma. TCRdb's table, derived via immunoSEQ multiplex PCR, lists solely in-frame clones and lacks some. The sample carries about 11,000 clones, approximately 90% recorded once. Sequencing was performed on tumor tissue. The receptors shown here come from an adult with diffuse large B cell lymphoma.

The rearrangement links TRBV5-5 to TRBJ2-2; 7 nucleotides align to TRBD2. V was clipped by 7 bases and J by 5 bases; unmatched bases: 8. Per the germline V gene, CDR1 is SGHKS and CDR2 is YYEKEE (reference sequence). CDR3 length: 14 amino acids. The CDR3 protein is CASSPGGGTGELFF. CDR3 coding DNA: TGTGCCAGCTCACCTGGGGGGGGGACCGGGGAGCTGTTTTTT.

V is TRBV19 and J is TRBJ2-1, with 8 bases identical to TRBD2. V gave up 3 bases and J gave up 2 bases; unmatched junction bases: 3. Germline CDR1 LNHDA, CDR2 SQIVND (reference sequence). The CDR3 length is 15 residues. CDR3 sequence: CASSIELAAYNEQFF. The CDR3 coding sequence is TGTGCCAGTAGTATCGAACTAGCGGCCTACAATGAGCAGTTCTTC.

J is TRBJ2-3 and V is TRBV30; D not resolved. Trimming cost V 1 base and J 1 base, with 6 bases left between them. The V gene's germline CDR1 is GTSNPN and CDR2 SVGIG (reference sequence). CDR3 length equals 13 residues. CDR3 nucleotides: TGTGCCTGGAGTGCAGATCGCACAGATACGCAGTATTTT. Translating it yields CAWSADRTDTQYF.

The chain has TRBV2 and TRBJ1-2; D is ambiguous. The germline gives CDR1 SNHLY, CDR2 FYNNEI. The CDR3 length is 12 residues. Trimming pared 6 bases from V and 3 bases from J, leaving 8 bases between. The CDR3 reads CASRRQDYGYTF. CDR3 bases: TGTGCCAGCAGGCGCCAGGACTATGGCTACACCTTC.

J is TRBJ1-5 and V is TRBV23-1; D remains ambiguous. TRBV23-1 is labeled an ORF, and its function is uncertain. V was shortened by 4 bases and J by 2 bases, with 18 bases between the two germline ends. The CDR3 totals 17 residues. This CDR3 reads CASSLPGGRAGNQPQHF. The CDR3 DNA reads as TGCGCCAGCAGTCTCCCGGGTGGGAGGGCGGGCAATCAGCCCCAGCATTTT.

The chain has TRBV7-2 and TRBJ2-7; D is perhaps TRBD1 (6 bases). This CDR3 is built from 15 residues. V gave up 2 bases and J gave up 4 bases, with 15 bases separating them. Germline V gives CDR1 SGHTA, CDR2 FQGNSA. This CDR3 reads CASSLQGTTTYEQYF. CDR3 sequence (DNA): TGTGCCAGCAGCTTACAAGGGACAACTACTTACGAGCAGTACTTC.

The J gene is TRBJ2-7, the V gene TRBV28; D is unresolved. Germline V gives CDR1 MDHEN, CDR2 SYDVKM. This CDR3 has 12 residues. V was trimmed by 6 bases and J by 4 bases, leaving 10 bases between them. CDR3 bases: TGTGCCAGCAGAAGTACTCGATACGAGCAGTACTTC. This sequence encodes CASRSTRYEQYF.

The chain recombines TRBV27 with TRBJ2-5; TRBD2 agrees at 13 bases. The CDR3 covers 14 residues. CDR1 is MNHEY and CDR2 is SMNVEV in the germline V gene (reference sequence). V gave up 9 bases and J gave up 7 bases; unmatched junction bases: 8. DNA for the CDR3: TGTGCCAGTAAAGGACTAGCGGGAGTGGGGACCCAGTACTTC. It translates to CASKGLAGVGTQYF.

The J gene is TRBJ2-7, the V gene TRBV7-9; TRBD1 might be the D (6 bases). Trimming took off 6 bases at V and 2 bases at J, with 8 bases between the two ends. The V gene's germline CDR1 is SEHNR and CDR2 FQNEAQ (reference sequence). The CDR3 runs to 12 residues. The CDR3 sequence: CASSEGAYEQYF. In DNA, the CDR3 is TGTGCCAGCAGTGAGGGGGCCTACGAGCAGTACTTC. Full variable domain (outside the CDR3, taken from reference TRBV7-9 and TRBJ2-7): DTGVSQNPRHKITKRGQNVTFRCDPISEHNRLYWYRQTLGQGPEFLTYFQNEAQLEKSRLLSDRFSAERPKGSFSTLEIQRTEQGDSAMYLCASSEGAYEQYFGPGTRLTVT.

This clone was picked up one time. The rearrangement links TRBV28 to TRBJ2-2, with a weak D call TRBD2 (5 bases). The CDR3 contains 14 residues. CDR1 MDHEN and CDR2 SYDVKM come from the germline V gene. Trimming took 5 bases from V and 6 from J, leaving 13 bases between them. CDR3 protein: CASSHGVAAGELFF. The CDR3 nucleotides are TGTGCCAGCAGTCACGGGGTAGCAGCCGGGGAGCTGTTTTTT.

Turning to this clone: Other DNA sequences from this sample encode an identical CDR3 as well. The J gene is TRBJ2-3, the V gene TRBV5-5; perhaps TRBD1 as D (6 bases). The CDR3 spans 15 residues. Trimming left V 4 bases short and J 0 bases short, with 12 bases between. Per germline, CDR1 SGHKS and CDR2 YYEKEE (reference sequence). CDR3 sequence reads: CASSLQGPSTDTQYF. The CDR3 DNA reads TGTGCCAGCAGCCTACAGGGACCCAGCACAGATACGCAGTATTTT.

The chain joins TRBV6-1 to TRBJ1-4, with a possible D match to TRBD1 (5 bases). The germline V and J ends were trimmed by 0 bases and 8 bases, with 13 bases remaining between them. The CDR3 has 15 amino acids. Germline V gene lookup returns CDR1 MNHNS and CDR2 SASEGT. The chain's CDR3 is CASSEAWAGTEKLFF. In nucleotides, the CDR3 is TGTGCCAGCAGTGAAGCGTGGGCGGGGACGGAAAAACTGTTTTTT.

The rearrangement links TRBV10-2 to TRBJ1-1; 7 bases fit TRBD1. The V and J ends lost 7 bases and 10 bases, in that order; junction bases with no gene match: 6. This CDR3 spans 11 amino acids. The V gene's germline CDR1 is WSHSY and CDR2 SAAADI. The CDR3 DNA sequence: TGCGCCAGCATCGGAGGGGGCTTAGCTTTCTTT. Protein: CASIGGGLAFF.

This clone has only one observation. The chain combines TRBV9 with TRBJ2-7; weak D call: TRBD1 (8 bases). The V gene lost 4 bases and the J gene lost 3 bases, with 17 bases spanning the gap. The CDR3 length is 15 residues. The germline gives CDR1 SGDLS, CDR2 YYNGEE. The CDR3 sequence is CASSISTGGVYEQYF. CDR3 in DNA: TGTGCCAGCAGCATATCCACAGGGGGGGTCTACGAGCAGTACTTC. Using reference TRBV9 and TRBJ2-7 for the parts outside the CDR3, the full variable domain is DSGVTQTPKHLITATGQRVTLRCSPRSGDLSVYWYQQSLDQGLQFLIQYYNGEERAKGNILERFSAQQFPDLHSELNLSSLELGDSALYFCASSISTGGVYEQYFGPGTRLTVT.

The CDR3 loop reads CAISEGTGDYEQYF. The CDR3 nucleotides are TGTGCCATCAGTGAGGGGACAGGGGACTACGAGCAGTACTTC. The rearrangement uses TRBV10-3 and TRBJ2-7; 10 bases agree with TRBD1. This CDR3 is built from 14 residues. V gave up 2 bases and J gave up 3 bases; unmatched junction bases: 1. Germline CDR1 and CDR2: ENHRY and SYGVKD.

The V and J genes are TRBV27 and TRBJ1-1, with 7 bases identical to TRBD1. Germline V gene sequence: CDR1 MNHEY, CDR2 SMNVEV (reference sequence). With V trimmed by 6 bases and J by 4 bases, 8 bases remained unmatched. This CDR3 comprises 14 residues. The CDR3 loop is CASSPRQGSTEAFF. The CDR3, as DNA: TGTGCCAGCAGCCCACGACAGGGCAGCACTGAAGCTTTCTTT.

V and J are TRBV6-1 and TRBJ2-7; a weak D match, TRBD1 (5 bases). V was cut by 5 bases and J by 0 bases, with 14 bases left in between. The CDR3 sequence is 15 residues long. Germline V lookup: CDR1 MNHNS, CDR2 SASEGT. The CDR3 DNA reads as TGTGCCAGCAGTCCATCCCCGGACAACTCCTACGAGCAGTACTTC. The encoded protein is CASSPSPDNSYEQYF.

The V gene is TRBV7-2, the J gene TRBJ2-7; D might be TRBD2 (5 bases). In germline, CDR1 is SGHTA, CDR2 FQGNSA. V lost 1 base, J lost 7 bases, and 11 bases lay in between. This CDR3 is built from 13 residues. The chain's CDR3 is CASSLVGVGEQYF. DNA for the CDR3: TGTGCCAGCAGCTTAGTGGGAGTGGGGGAGCAGTACTTC.

The chain has TRBV5-1 and TRBJ1-4; perhaps TRBD1 as D (5 bases). Germline CDR1 is SGHRS and CDR2 is YFSETQ. Trimming cost V 6 bases and J 0 bases, with 9 bases left between them. The CDR3 extends over 14 amino acids. CDR3 DNA sequence: TGCGCCAGCACAACGGGGGCAACTAATGAAAAACTGTTTTTT. This sequence encodes CASTTGATNEKLFF.

The V call is TRBV23-1, the J call TRBJ2-3, with D maybe TRBD1 (5 bases). Being an ORF, TRBV23-1 has a function that is uncertain. The ends were cut back, 4 bases at V and 0 bases at J, with 14 bases in the middle. This CDR3 has 16 amino acids. CDR3 loop: CASSRRGHTSTDTQYF. DNA for the CDR3: TGCGCCAGCAGTCGCCGCGGACACACTAGCACAGATACGCAGTATTTT.

This sequence joins TRBV7-6 and TRBJ2-1, with D tentatively TRBD1 (6 bases). The CDR3 is made up of 13 amino acids. Per the germline V gene, CDR1 is SGHVS and CDR2 is FNYEAQ. V was shortened by 5 bases and J by 7 bases, with 12 bases between the two germline ends. CDR3 coding DNA: TGTGCCAGCAGCCCCGGGACACGGAATGAGCAGTTCTTC. As protein: CASSPGTRNEQFF.

The CDR3 sequence is CATPTSDTNTGELFF. CDR3 nucleotides: TGTGCCACACCAACTAGCGATACGAACACCGGGGAGCTGTTTTTT. The chain carries TRBV2 and TRBJ2-2; 7 nucleotides line up with TRBD2. V shed 10 bases and J 0 bases; nucleotides not matched to a gene: 8. Germline V lookup: CDR1 SNHLY, CDR2 FYNNEI. This CDR3 has 15 residues.

This clone has a single count. This chain uses TRBV9 with TRBJ1-2, with a weak D call TRBD1 (6 bases). Germline V gene sequence: CDR1 SGDLS, CDR2 YYNGEE. Trimming left V 1 base short and J 2 bases short, with 9 bases between. The CDR3 runs to 14 residues. CDR3 coding DNA: TGTGCCAGCAGCGTACAGGGGTGGAACTATGGCTACACCTTC. This sequence encodes CASSVQGWNYGYTF.